The 4 T cell receptor beta chains in this list originate from one sample, sequenced in a study of spatial heterogeneity in lung cancer. Whole-study findings and limits: Tumor mutation count correlated with how many alpha and beta TCRs expanded intratumorally.

Time point noted: sample taken at primary tumor resection. Antigens of these TCRs are unknown. TCRdb independently ran MiXCR on the 5' RACE reads; one entry per CDR3 protein. The sample carries 2,500 to 3,500 distinct CDR3 sequences, about a sixth recorded once. The specimen comprised lung tumor tissue, sampled at surgery. These receptors all come from a male donor with early-stage non-small cell lung cancer.

Only a few counts were recorded for this clonotype. A library made for alpha chains picked up this beta chain off target, so its size means little. The chain has TRBV12-3 or TRBV12-4 and TRBJ1-6, with a possible D match to TRBD1 (5 bases). This CDR3 is 14 amino acids long. V dropped 5 bases and J dropped 9 bases, with 14 bases sitting between them. The CDR3 loop reads CASSGDPGGSPLHF. The CDR3 nucleotides are TGTGCCAGCAGTGGGGACCCTGGGGGTTCACCCCTCCACTTT.

This clonotype is termed medium-sized. This beta chain is an unintended read in a library built for alpha chains; its size means little. V gene TRBV18 combines with J gene TRBJ2-6, with D unclear. The germline V gene encodes CDR1 KGHSH and CDR2 LQKENI. Between the trimmed V and J ends, which lost 4 bases and 3 bases, there was a span of 10 bases. CDR3 length: 15 amino acids. The CDR3 sequence is CASSLPMGGANVLTF. CDR3 coding DNA: TGTGCCAGCTCACTCCCCATGGGTGGGGCCAACGTCCTGACTTTC. Complete variable domain (other parts from reference TRBV18 and TRBJ2-6): NAGVMQNPRHLVRRRGQEARLRCSPMKGHSHVYWYRQLPEEGLKFMVYLQKENIIDESGMPKERFSAEFPKEGPSILRIQQVVRGDSAAYFCASSLPMGGANVLTFGAGSRLTVL.

This clonotype was found a few times. In a library made to pick up alpha chains, this beta chain is a stray read with a size that means little. The chain joins TRBV7-2 to TRBJ1-2, with 10 bases that match TRBD1. Germline lookup yields CDR1 SGHTA and CDR2 FQGNSA. Trimming at V came to 6 bases and at J to 8 bases, leaving 3 bases not matched to a gene. This CDR3 contains 12 residues. CDR3 in DNA: TGTGCCAGCAGGCTGACAGGGGGCGGCTACACCTTC. Protein: CASRLTGGGYTF.

Notes on this clonotype: This beta chain is off target for a library built for alpha chains, so its abundance means little. The chain employs TRBV6-1 and TRBJ2-1; D unclear. Per germline, CDR1 MNHNS and CDR2 SASEGT. This CDR3 has 15 amino acids. The germline V and J ends were trimmed by 2 bases and 7 bases, with 15 bases remaining between them. DNA of the CDR3: TGTGCCAGCAGTGAAAGCCCCTCGACCGGAAATGAGCAGTTCTTC. The encoded protein is CASSESPSTGNEQFF.